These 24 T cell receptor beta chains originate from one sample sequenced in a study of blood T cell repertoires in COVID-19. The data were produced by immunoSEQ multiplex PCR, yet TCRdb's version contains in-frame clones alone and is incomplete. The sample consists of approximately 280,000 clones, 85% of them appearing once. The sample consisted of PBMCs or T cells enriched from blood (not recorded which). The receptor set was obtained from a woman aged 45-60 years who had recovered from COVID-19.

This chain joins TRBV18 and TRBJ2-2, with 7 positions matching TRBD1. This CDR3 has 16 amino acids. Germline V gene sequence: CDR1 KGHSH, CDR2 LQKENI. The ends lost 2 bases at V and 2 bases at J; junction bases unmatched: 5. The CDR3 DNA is TGTGCCAGCTCACCATCCGGGACAGCTAACACCGGGGAGCTGTTTTTT. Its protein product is CASSPSGTANTGELFF.

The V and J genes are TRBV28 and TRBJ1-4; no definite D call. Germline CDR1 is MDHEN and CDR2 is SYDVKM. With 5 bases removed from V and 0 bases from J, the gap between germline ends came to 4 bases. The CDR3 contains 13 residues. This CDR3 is CASSRTTNEKLFF. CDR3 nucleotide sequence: TGTGCCAGCAGTCGTACAACTAATGAAAAACTGTTTTTT.

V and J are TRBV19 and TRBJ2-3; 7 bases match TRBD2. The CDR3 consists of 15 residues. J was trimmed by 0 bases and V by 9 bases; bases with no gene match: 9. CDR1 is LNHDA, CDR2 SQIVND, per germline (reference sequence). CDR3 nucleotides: TGTGCCAGCCACCCTAGCGGAGCTAGCACAGATACGCAGTATTTT. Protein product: CASHPSGASTDTQYF.

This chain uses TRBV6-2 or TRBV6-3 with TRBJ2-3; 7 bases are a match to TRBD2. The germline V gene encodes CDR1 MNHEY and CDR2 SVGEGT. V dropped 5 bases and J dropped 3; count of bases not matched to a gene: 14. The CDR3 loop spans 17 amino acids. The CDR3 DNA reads TGTGCCAGCAGTCCGTATGAGGGCGGGAGTCGGACAGATACGCAGTATTTT. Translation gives CASSPYEGGSRTDTQYF.

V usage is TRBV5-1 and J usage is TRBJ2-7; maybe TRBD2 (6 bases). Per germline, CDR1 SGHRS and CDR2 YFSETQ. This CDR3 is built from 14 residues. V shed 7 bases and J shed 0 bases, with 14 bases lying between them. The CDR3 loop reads CASGWGGSSYEQYF. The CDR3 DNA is TGCGCCAGCGGATGGGGAGGTAGCTCCTACGAGCAGTACTTC.

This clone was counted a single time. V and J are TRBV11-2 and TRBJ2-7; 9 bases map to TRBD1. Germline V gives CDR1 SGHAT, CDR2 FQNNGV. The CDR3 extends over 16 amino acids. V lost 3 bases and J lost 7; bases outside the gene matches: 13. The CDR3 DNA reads TGTGCCAGCAGCTTCTTGGGACAGGGAGGGCGCGTGGAGCAGTACTTC. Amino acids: CASSFLGQGGRVEQYF. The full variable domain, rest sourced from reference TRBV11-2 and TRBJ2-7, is EAGVAQSPRYKIIEKRQSVAFWCNPISGHATLYWYQQILGQGPKLLIQFQNNGVVDDSQLPKDRFSAERLKGVDSTLKIQPAKLEDSAVYLCASSFLGQGGRVEQYFGPGTRLTVT.

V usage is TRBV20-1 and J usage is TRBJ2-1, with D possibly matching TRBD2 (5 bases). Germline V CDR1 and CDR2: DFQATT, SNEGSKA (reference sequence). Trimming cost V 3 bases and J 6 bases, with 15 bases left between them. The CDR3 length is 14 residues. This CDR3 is CSASFGPSINEQFF. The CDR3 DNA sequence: TGCAGTGCTAGTTTTGGTCCTAGCATCAATGAGCAGTTCTTC.

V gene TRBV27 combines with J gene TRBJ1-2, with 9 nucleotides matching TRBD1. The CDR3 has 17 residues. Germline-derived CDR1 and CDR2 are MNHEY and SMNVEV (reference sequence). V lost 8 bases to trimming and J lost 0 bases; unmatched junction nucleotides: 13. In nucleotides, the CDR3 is TGTGCCAGCGGGCACAAGACAGGGGGTTTACCTAACTATGGCTACACCTTC. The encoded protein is CASGHKTGGLPNYGYTF.

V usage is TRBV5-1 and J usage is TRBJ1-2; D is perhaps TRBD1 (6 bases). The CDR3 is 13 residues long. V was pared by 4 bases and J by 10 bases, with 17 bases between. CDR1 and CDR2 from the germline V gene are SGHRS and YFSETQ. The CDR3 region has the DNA TGCGCCAGCAGCCTTGGTCAGGGGAGACTCTACACCTTC. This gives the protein CASSLGQGRLYTF. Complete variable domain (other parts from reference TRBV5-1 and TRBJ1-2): KAGVTQTPRYLIKTRGQQVTLSCSPISGHRSVSWYQQTPGQGLQFLFEYFSETQRNKGNFPGRFSGRQFSNSRSEMNVSTLELGDSALYLCASSLGQGRLYTFGSGTRLTVV.

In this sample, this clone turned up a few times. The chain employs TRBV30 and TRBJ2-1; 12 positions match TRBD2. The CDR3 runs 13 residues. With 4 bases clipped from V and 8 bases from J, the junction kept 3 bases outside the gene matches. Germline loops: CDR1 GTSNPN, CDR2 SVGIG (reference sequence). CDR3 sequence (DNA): TGTGCCTGGACTAGCGGGAGGGTATATGAGCAGTTCTTC. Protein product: CAWTSGRVYEQFF.

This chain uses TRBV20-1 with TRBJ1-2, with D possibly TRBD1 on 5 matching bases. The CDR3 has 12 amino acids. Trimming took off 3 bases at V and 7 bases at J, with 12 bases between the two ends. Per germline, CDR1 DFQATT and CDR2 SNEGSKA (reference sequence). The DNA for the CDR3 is TGCAGTGCTAGTGGGGCAGAGGGTGGCTACACCTTC. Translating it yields CSASGAEGGYTF.

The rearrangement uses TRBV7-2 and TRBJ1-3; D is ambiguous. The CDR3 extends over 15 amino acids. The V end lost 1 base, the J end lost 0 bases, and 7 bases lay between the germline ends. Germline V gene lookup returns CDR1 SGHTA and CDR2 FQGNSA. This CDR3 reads CASSLGFSSGNTIYF. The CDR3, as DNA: TGTGCCAGCAGCTTAGGTTTTAGCTCTGGAAACACCATATATTTT.

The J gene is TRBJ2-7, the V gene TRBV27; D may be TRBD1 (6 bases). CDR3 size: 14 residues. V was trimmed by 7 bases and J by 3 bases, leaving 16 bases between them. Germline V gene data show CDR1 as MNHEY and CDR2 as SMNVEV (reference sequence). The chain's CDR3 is CASMVSQGSYEQYF. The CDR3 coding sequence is TGTGCCAGCATGGTAAGTCAGGGGAGCTACGAGCAGTACTTC.

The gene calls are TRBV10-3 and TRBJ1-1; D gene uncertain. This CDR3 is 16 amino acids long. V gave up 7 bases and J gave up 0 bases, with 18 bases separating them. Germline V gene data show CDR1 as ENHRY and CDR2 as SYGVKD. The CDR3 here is CAITTVPPELNTEAFF. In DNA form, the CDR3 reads TGTGCCATCACGACCGTTCCTCCGGAGCTGAACACTGAAGCTTTCTTT.

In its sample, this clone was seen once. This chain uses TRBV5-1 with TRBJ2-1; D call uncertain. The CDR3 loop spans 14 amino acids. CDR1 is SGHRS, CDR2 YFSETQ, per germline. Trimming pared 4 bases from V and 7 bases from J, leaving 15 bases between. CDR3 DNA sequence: TGCGCCAGCAGCGACCATAACCGACATAATGAGCAGTTCTTC. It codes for CASSDHNRHNEQFF.

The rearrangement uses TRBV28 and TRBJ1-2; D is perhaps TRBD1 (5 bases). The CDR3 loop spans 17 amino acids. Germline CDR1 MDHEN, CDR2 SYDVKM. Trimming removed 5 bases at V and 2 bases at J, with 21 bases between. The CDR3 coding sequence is TGTGCCAGCAGTCGTTTATTCCCAGGGCCTTCAAACTATGGCTACACCTTC. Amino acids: CASSRLFPGPSNYGYTF.

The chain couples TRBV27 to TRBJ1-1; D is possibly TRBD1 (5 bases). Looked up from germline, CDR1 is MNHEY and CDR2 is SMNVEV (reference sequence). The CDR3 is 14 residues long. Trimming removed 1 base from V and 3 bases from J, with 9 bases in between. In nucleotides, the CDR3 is TGTGCCAGCAGTTTATTGGGGCCACACACTGAAGCTTTCTTT. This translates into CASSLLGPHTEAFF.

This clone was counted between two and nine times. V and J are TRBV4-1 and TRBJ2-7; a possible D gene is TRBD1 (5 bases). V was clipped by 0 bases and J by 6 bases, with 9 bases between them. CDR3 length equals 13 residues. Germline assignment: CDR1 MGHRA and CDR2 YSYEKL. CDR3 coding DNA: TGCGCCAGCAGCCAAGATCCAGGGCGCGAGCAGTACTTC. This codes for CASSQDPGREQYF.

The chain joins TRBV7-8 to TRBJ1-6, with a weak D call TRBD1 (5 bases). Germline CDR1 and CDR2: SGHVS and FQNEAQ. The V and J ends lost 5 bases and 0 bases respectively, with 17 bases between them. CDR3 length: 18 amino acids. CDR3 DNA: TGTGCCAGCAGCCGCATCAGGGTGGGAAGCTCCTATAATTCACCCCTCCACTTT. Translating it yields CASSRIRVGSSYNSPLHF.

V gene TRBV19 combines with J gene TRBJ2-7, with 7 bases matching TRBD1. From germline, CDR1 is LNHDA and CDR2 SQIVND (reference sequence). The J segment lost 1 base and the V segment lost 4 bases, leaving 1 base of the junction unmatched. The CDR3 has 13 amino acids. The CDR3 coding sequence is TGTGCCAGTAGTACGGACAGGTCCTACGAGCAGTACTTC. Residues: CASSTDRSYEQYF. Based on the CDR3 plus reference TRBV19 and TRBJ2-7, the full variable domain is DGGITQSPKYLFRKEGQNVTLSCEQNLNHDAMYWYRQDPGQGLRLIYYSQIVNDFQKGDIAEGYSVSREKKESFPLTVTSAQKNPTAFYLCASSTDRSYEQYFGPGTRLTVT.

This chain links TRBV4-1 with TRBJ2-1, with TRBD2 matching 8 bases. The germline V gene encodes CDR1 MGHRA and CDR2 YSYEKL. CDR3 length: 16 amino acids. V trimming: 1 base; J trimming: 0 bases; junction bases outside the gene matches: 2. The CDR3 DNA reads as TGCGCCAGCAGCCAAGTAGCGGGAAGCTCCTACAATGAGCAGTTCTTC. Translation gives CASSQVAGSSYNEQFF.

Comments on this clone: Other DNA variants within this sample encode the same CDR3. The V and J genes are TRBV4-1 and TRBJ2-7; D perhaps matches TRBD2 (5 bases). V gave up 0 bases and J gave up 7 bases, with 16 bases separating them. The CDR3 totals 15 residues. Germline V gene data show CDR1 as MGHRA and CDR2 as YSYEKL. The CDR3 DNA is TGCGCCAGCAGCCAAGACGGTCTTTTCACGGGAGAGCAGTACTTC. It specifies CASSQDGLFTGEQYF.

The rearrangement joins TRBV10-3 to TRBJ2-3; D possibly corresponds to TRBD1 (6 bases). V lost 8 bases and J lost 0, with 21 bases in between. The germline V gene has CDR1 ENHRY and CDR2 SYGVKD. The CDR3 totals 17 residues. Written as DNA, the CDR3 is TGTGCCATCGCAAACGGGCCAGGGACAACTAGCACAGATACGCAGTATTTT. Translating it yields CAIANGPGTTSTDTQYF.

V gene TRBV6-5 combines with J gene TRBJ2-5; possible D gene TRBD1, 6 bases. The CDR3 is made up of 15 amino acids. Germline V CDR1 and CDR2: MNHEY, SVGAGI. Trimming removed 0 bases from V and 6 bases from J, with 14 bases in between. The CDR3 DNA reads TGTGCCAGCAGTTACTCGTGGGGGCGGGTTAAGACCCAGTACTTC. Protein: CASSYSWGRVKTQYF.